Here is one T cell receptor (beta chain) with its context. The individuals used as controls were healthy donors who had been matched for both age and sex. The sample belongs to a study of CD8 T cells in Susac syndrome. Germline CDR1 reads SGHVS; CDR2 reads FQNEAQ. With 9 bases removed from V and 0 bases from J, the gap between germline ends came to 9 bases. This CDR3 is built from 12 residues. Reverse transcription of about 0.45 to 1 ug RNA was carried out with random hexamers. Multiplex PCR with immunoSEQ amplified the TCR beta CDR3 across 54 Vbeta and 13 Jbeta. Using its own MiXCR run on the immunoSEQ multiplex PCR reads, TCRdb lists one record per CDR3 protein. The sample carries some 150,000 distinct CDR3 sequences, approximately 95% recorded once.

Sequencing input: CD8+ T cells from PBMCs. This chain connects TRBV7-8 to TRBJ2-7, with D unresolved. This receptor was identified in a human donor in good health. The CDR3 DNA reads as TGTGCCAGTGCCATTTTCTCCTACGAGCAGTACTTC. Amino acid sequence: CASAIFSYEQYF.